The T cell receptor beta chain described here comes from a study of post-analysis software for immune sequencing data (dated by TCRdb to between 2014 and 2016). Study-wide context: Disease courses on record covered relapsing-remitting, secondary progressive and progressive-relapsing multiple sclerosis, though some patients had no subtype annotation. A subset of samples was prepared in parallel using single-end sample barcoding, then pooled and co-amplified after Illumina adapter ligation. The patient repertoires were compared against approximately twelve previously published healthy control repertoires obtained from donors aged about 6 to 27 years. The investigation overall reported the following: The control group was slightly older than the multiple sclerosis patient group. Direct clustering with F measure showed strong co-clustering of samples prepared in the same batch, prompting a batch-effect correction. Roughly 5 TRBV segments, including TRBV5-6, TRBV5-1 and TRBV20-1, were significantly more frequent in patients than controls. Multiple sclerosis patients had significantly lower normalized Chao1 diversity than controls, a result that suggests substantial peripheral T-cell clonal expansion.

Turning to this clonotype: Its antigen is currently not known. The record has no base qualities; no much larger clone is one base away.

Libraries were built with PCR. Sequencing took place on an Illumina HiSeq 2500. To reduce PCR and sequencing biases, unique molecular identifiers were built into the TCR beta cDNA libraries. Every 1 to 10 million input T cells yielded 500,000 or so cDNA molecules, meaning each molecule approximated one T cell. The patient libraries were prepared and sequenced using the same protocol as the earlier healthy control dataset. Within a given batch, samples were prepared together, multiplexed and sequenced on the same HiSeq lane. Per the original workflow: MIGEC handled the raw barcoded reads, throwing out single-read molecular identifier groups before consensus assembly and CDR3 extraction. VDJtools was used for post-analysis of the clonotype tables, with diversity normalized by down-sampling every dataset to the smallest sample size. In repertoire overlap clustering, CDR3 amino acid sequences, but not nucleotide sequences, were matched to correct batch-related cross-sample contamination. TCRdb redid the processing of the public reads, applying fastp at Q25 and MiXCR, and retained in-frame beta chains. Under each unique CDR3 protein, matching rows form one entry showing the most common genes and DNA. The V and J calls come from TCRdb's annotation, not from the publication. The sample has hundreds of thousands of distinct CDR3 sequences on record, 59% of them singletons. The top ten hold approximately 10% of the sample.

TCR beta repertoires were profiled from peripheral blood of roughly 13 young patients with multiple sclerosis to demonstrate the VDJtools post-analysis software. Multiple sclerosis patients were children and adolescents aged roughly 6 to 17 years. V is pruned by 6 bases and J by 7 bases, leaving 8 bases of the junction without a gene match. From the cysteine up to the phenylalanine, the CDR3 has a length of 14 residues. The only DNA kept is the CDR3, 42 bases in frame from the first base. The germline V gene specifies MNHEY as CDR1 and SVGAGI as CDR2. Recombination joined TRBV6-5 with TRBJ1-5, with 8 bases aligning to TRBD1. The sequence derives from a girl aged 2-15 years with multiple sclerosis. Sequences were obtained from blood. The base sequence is TGTGCCAGCAGGCCAGGGGGCGCGAGACAGCCCCAGCATTTT. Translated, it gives CASRPGGARQPQHF.